This entry lists 16 T cell receptor beta chains sequenced from one sample in a study of vaccination effects on CD4 cells after COVID-19. Antigen-specific CD4+ T cells were first expanded with viral peptide pools by the ViraFEST assay and only then sequenced. Following 10 days of culture, CD4+ T cells were isolated. Everyone in the study got two shots of either the BNT162b2 or mRNA-1273 vaccine. The data were produced by immunoSEQ multiplex PCR, yet TCRdb's version contains in-frame clones alone and is incomplete. In the table there are 80,000 to 95,000 clones, roughly 80% of which are singletons. Which antigens these TCRs recognize remains unknown. The source was CD4+ T cells from PBMCs cultured with HCoV-OC43 spike peptides, collected after COVID-19 vaccination. The subset denotes: HCoV-OC43 spike overlapping peptide pool stimulation. All receptors derive from a human donor who received a COVID-19 vaccine.

This chain uses TRBV14 with TRBJ1-1; D gene uncertain. CDR1 is SGHDN and CDR2 is FVKESK in the germline V gene. Trimming removed 6 bases from V and 1 base from J, with 9 bases in between. This CDR3 has 13 residues. The CDR3 protein is CASRSTENTEAFF. The CDR3 DNA sequence: TGTGCCAGCAGGTCCACAGAGAACACTGAAGCTTTCTTT. Supplemented by reference TRBV14 and TRBJ1-1, the full variable domain reads EAGVTQFPSHSVIEKGQTVTLRCDPISGHDNLYWYRRVMGKEIKFLLHFVKESKQDESGMPNNRFLAERTGGTYSTLKVQPAELEDSGVYFCASRSTENTEAFFGQGTRLTVV.

The chain recombines TRBV30 with TRBJ1-5; D remains unclear. In germline, CDR1 is GTSNPN, CDR2 SVGIG (reference sequence). The V and J ends lost 1 base and 4 bases respectively, with 11 bases between them. The CDR3 length is 14 residues. CDR3 coding DNA: TGTGCCTGGAGTGACCGGTCAGCTAATCAGCCCCAGCATTTT. Encoded protein: CAWSDRSANQPQHF.

The V and J genes are TRBV23-1 and TRBJ2-7; 8 bases fit TRBD2. TRBV23-1 is known as an ORF, though its function is uncertain. The V gene end was trimmed by 4 bases and the J gene end by 5 bases; junction bases not matched to a gene: 10. The CDR3 consists of 15 residues. The CDR3 sequence: CASSPVRGGTHEQYV. The CDR3 DNA reads TGCGCCAGCAGTCCAGTTCGGGGGGGAACACACGAGCAGTACGTC.

This clone was observed a few times. The V and J genes are TRBV18 and TRBJ2-3, with D unclear. Germline CDR1 reads KGHSH; CDR2 reads LQKENI. CDR3 length equals 12 residues. V was cut by 1 base and J by 5 bases, with 4 bases left in between. DNA for the CDR3: TGTGCCAGCTCACCACAGGGAGATACGCAGTATTTT. Translating gives CASSPQGDTQYF.

This sequence joins TRBV7-2 and TRBJ2-1; D is perhaps TRBD2 (7 bases). The CDR3 totals 15 residues. The germline V gene has CDR1 SGHTA and CDR2 FQGNSA. V was trimmed by 5 bases and J by 4 bases, leaving 15 bases between them. The CDR3 nucleotides read TGTGCCAGCAGCGAGCGGGACATCGAGTACAATGAGCAGTTCTTC. Its protein is CASSERDIEYNEQFF.

This chain uses TRBV18 with TRBJ2-4; 10 nucleotides agree with TRBD1. This CDR3 is built from 15 residues. Germline trimming cut 6 bases from V and 7 bases from J; bases unmatched to any gene: 9. Germline V gives CDR1 KGHSH, CDR2 LQKENI. CDR3 loop: CASSRGTGDRNIQYF. DNA of the CDR3: TGTGCCAGCTCCCGAGGGACAGGGGATCGGAACATTCAGTACTTC.

This clone has a handful of counts. The chain recombines TRBV6-5 with TRBJ2-3, with 7 positions matching TRBD1. This CDR3 is 14 amino acids long. With 5 bases clipped from V and 5 bases from J, the junction kept 7 bases outside the gene matches. CDR1 is MNHEY, CDR2 SVGAGI, per germline. CDR3 nucleotide sequence: TGTGCCAGCAGTCCGACAGGGCGTATAGATACGCAGTATTTT. It specifies CASSPTGRIDTQYF.

The chain joins TRBV6-5 to TRBJ1-1, with D uncertain. This CDR3 region has 13 residues. Germline V gene sequence: CDR1 MNHEY, CDR2 SVGAGI. Trimming took 6 bases from V and 0 from J, leaving 8 bases between them. The CDR3 spells CASSVRMNTEAFF. CDR3 in DNA: TGTGCCAGCAGCGTCAGGATGAACACTGAAGCTTTCTTT.

Points on this clone: Other nucleotide sequences in the sample specify the same CDR3. The chain carries TRBV30 and TRBJ1-5; tentative D call: TRBD1 (6 bases). CDR1 and CDR2 from the germline V gene are GTSNPN and SVGIG (reference sequence). CDR3 size: 13 residues. Trimming cost V 1 base and J 6 bases, with 10 bases left between them. CDR3 coding DNA: TGTGCCTGGAGTGAACAGGGCGGTCAGCCCCAGCATTTT. It specifies CAWSEQGGQPQHF.

This rearrangement joins TRBV24-1 to TRBJ2-7; D tentatively reads TRBD1 or TRBD2 (6 bases each). This CDR3 comprises 17 residues. Germline CDR1 KGHDR, CDR2 SFDVKD. V lost 7 bases and J lost 3, with 24 bases in between. The CDR3 region has the DNA TGTGCCACCAGGGAGGGCTTACCCAACCAGGACAGCTACGAGCAGTACGTC. Encoded protein: CATREGLPNQDSYEQYV.

V and J are TRBV12-3 or TRBV12-4 and TRBJ1-1; no clear D gene. The CDR3 totals 13 residues. The V end was cut by 9 bases, the J end by 0 bases, with 11 bases between. The CDR3, as DNA: TGTGCCAGTCGTGGCAGTATGAACACTGAAGCTTTCTTT. It translates to CASRGSMNTEAFF.

The chain is built from TRBV7-9 and TRBJ1-2; TRBD1 matches at 8 bases. The CDR3 has 13 residues. V shed 5 bases, J shed 7 bases, and the junction held 6 bases outside the gene matches. CDR1 and CDR2 (germline): SEHNR, FQNEAQ (reference sequence). Written as DNA, the CDR3 is TGTGCCAGCAGCCCCGACAGGGGTAGTGGCTACACCTTC. Its protein product is CASSPDRGSGYTF.

The chain employs TRBV24-1 and TRBJ1-2, with TRBD1 identical over 7 bases. J was trimmed by 6 bases and V by 7 bases; bases with no gene match: 4. The V gene's germline CDR1 is KGHDR and CDR2 SFDVKD. This CDR3 contains 12 residues. The CDR3 DNA sequence: TGTGCCACCAGGGACAGGAGAGATGGCTACACCTTC. Translating it yields CATRDRRDGYTF.

This chain uses TRBV2 with TRBJ2-7; D not certain. The CDR3 totals 13 residues. CDR1 is SNHLY and CDR2 is FYNNEI in the germline V gene. The ends were cut back, 3 bases at V and 6 bases at J, with 12 bases in the middle. The DNA of the CDR3 is TGTGCCAGCAGTGACGGCCCCACTGGCGAGCAGTACGTC. Its translation: CASSDGPTGEQYV.

This clone was observed a handful of times. The rearrangement links TRBV2 to TRBJ1-6; 9 nucleotides align to TRBD1. Per germline, CDR1 SNHLY and CDR2 FYNNEI. Germline trimming cut 7 bases from V and 9 bases from J; bases unmatched to any gene: 10. The CDR3 runs to 15 residues. The CDR3 sequence is CASTLQGATSSPLHF. The CDR3 DNA is TGTGCCAGCACCTTACAGGGGGCGACGAGTTCACCCCTCCACTTT. Filled out from reference TRBV2 and TRBJ1-6, the complete variable domain reads EPEVTQTPSHQVTQMGQEVILRCVPISNHLYFYWYRQILGQKVEFLVSFYNNEISEKSEIFDDQFSVERPDGSNFTLKIRSTKLEDSAMYFCASTLQGATSSPLHFGNGTRLTVT.

The table lists this clone with a count of one. Additional DNA sequences in this sample encode the identical CDR3. CDR3: CASSPQGTSTDTQYF. DNA for the CDR3: TGTGCCAGCTCCCCCCAGGGAACTAGCACAGATACGCAGTATTTT. The chain combines TRBV18 with TRBJ2-3; perhaps TRBD1 as D (5 bases). Deletions cut 6 bases from V and 0 bases from J, with 13 bases between. CDR1 is KGHSH and CDR2 is LQKENI in the germline V gene. This CDR3 spans 15 amino acids.